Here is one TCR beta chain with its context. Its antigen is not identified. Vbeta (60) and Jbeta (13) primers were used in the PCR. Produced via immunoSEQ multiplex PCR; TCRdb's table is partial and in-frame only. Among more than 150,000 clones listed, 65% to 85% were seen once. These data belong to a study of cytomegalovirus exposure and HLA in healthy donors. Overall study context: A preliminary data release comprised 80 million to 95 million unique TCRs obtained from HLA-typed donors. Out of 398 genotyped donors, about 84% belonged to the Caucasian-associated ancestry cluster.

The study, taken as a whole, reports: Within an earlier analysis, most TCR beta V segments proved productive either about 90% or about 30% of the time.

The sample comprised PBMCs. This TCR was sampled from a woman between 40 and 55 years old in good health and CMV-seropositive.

The CDR3 spells CASSQGTGNEQYF. The CDR3, as DNA: TGCGCCAGCAGCCAAGGGACAGGTAACGAGCAGTACTTC. The chain has TRBV4-1 and TRBJ2-7, with TRBD1 matching over 7 bases. Germline V gene lookup returns CDR1 MGHRA and CDR2 YSYEKL. This CDR3 spans 13 amino acids. V trimming: 1 base; J trimming: 5 bases; junction bases outside the gene matches: 2.